The TCR beta chain under discussion was sequenced for a study of T-cell reconstitution after alpha-beta-depleted transplantation in children. The germline V gene has CDR1 DFQATT and CDR2 SNEGSKA (reference sequence). The ends were cut back, 1 base at V and 2 bases at J, with 6 bases in the middle. The CDR3 runs 12 residues. This clonotype was observed many times. The library targeted TCRbeta and was prepared with unique molecular identifiers. TCRdb fed the PCR reads into MiXCR, producing one record per CDR3 protein. The sample shows roughly 100,000 distinct CDR3 sequences, 6% of them seen only once. The V and J genes are TRBV20-1 and TRBJ2-7, with D possibly being TRBD2 (6 bases). The sample in question was PBMCs, mostly from graft donor cells, obtained 60 days after TCRalphabeta/CD19-depleted stem cell transplant. The receptor's source is a female patient aged 2-9 years who had a stem cell transplant for Fanconi anemia, so the T cells may come from the graft donor. The CDR3 is CSARGGAYEQYF. Written as DNA, the CDR3 is TGCAGTGCTAGAGGGGGGGCCTACGAGCAGTACTTC.